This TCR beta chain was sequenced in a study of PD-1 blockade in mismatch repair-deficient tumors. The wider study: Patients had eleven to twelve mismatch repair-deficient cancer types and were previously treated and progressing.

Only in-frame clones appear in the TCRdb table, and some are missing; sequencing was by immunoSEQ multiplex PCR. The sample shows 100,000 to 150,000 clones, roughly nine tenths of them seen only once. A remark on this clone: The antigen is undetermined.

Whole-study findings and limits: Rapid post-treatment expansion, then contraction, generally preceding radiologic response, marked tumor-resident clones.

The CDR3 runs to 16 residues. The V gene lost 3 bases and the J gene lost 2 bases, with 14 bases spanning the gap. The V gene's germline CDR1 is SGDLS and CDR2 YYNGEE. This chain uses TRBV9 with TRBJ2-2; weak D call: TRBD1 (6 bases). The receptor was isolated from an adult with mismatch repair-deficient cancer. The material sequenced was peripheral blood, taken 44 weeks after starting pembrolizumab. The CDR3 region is CASSGIGTTNTGELFF. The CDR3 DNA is TGTGCCAGCAGCGGTATTGGGACAACTAACACCGGGGAGCTGTTTTTT.